Sequencing of this TCR beta chain was carried out in a study of T cell responses to AZD1222 COVID-19 vaccine. The study's findings and limits: The donor cohort was predominantly white British with a female majority, and clonal diversity may have been underestimated.

For this clone: Its antigen is not known.

Germline lookup yields CDR1 MNHEY and CDR2 SMNVEV (reference sequence). Trimming cost V 8 bases and J 0 bases, with 13 bases left between them. The CDR3 loop spans 14 amino acids. Generated by immunoSEQ multiplex PCR, the TCRdb table keeps only in-frame clones and is missing some. The sample lists more than 70,000 clones, 70% to 90% occurring once. This specimen consisted of peripheral blood, obtained on day 0 of AZD1222 vaccination. This sequence originates from an adult in good health. The genes are TRBV27 and TRBJ1-2; D gene uncertain. CDR3 nucleotide sequence: TGTGCCAGCGCCCCTTTATTACCTAACTATGGCTACACCTTC. This encodes CASAPLLPNYGYTF.